This T cell receptor (beta chain) was found in a study of T-cell reconstitution after alpha-beta-depleted transplantation in children. Study-wide results and limits: It was newly produced T cells that mostly accounted for T-cell counts and diversity one year after transplant.

As regards this clonotype: Its specificity is unknown.

CDR1 and CDR2 (germline): MGHRA, YSYEKL. CDR3 size: 18 residues. V was cut by 0 bases and J by 5 bases, with 19 bases left in between. Unique molecular identifiers were incorporated during preparation of the TCRbeta library. TCRdb ran MiXCR on the PCR reads and lists one entry per CDR3 protein. The sample gives approximately 150,000 distinct CDR3 sequences, 7.5% to 9% of which show up once; 15% to 20% is in the top ten. The source is a female patient aged 2 to 10 who had a stem cell transplant for congenital amegakaryocytic thrombocytopenia, so the T cells may come from the graft donor. Specimen: PBMCs, mostly from graft donor cells, collected 180 days after TCRalphabeta/CD19-depleted stem cell transplant. The V call is TRBV4-1, the J call TRBJ2-2; D is uncertain. CDR3 sequence reads: CASSQDSRRTDQTGELFF. CDR3 nucleotide sequence: TGCGCCAGCAGCCAAGATAGTAGACGGACCGATCAAACCGGGGAGCTGTTTTTT.